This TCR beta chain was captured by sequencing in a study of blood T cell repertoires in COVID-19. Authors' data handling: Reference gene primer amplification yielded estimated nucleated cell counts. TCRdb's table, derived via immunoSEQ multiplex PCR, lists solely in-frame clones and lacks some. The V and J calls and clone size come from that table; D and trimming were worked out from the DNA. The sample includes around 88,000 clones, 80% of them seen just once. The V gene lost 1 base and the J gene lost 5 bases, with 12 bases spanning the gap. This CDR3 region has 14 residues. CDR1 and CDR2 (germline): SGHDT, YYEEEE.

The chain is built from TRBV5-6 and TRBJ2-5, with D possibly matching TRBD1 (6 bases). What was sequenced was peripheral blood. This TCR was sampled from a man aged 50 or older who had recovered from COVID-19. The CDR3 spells CASSLQGNIETQYF. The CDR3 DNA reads TGTGCCAGCAGCTTGCAGGGGAATATTGAGACCCAGTACTTC.